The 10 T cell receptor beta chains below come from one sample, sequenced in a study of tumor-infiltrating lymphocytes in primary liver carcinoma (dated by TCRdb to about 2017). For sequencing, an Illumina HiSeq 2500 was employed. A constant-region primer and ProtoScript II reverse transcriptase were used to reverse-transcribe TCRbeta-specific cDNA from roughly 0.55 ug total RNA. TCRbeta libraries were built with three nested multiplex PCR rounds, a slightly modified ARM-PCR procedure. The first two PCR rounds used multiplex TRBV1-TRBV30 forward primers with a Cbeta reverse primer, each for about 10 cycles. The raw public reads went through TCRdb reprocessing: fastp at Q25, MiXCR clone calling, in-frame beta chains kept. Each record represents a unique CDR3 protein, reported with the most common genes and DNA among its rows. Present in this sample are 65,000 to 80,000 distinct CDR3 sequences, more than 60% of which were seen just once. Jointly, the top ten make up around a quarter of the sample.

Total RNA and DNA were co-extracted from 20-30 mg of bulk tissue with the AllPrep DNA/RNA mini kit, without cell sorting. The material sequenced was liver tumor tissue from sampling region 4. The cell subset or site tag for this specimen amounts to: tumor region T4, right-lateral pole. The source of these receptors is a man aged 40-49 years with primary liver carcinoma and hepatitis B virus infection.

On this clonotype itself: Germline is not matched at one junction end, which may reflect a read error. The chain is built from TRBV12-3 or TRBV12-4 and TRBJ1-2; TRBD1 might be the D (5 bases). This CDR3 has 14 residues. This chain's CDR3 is CAISLDRSNYGYTF. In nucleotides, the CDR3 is TGTGCCATCAGTTTAGACAGATCTAACTATGGCTACACATTC.

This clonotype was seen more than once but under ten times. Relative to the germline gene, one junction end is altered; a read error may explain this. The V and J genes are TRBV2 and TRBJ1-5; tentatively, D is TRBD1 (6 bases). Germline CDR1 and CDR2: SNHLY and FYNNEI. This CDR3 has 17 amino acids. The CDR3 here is CASSEALRVWDNKPQHF. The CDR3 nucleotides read TGTGCCAGCAGTGAAGCGCTTCGGGTGTGGGACAATAAGCCCCAGCATTTT.

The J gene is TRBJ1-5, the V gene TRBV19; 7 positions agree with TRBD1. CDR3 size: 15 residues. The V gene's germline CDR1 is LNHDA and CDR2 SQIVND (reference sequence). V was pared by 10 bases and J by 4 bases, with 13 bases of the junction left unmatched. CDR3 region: CAKPGQSLWNQPQHF. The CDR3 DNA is TGTGCCAAACCGGGACAGTCCCTCTGGAATCAGCCCCAGCATTTT.

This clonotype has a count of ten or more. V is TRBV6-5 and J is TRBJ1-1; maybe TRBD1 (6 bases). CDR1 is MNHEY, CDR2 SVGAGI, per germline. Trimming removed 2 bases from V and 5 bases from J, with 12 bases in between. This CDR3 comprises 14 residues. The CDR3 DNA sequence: TGTGCCAGCAGTTACCCGGGGGCAGGGACTGAAGCTTTCTTT. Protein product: CASSYPGAGTEAFF.

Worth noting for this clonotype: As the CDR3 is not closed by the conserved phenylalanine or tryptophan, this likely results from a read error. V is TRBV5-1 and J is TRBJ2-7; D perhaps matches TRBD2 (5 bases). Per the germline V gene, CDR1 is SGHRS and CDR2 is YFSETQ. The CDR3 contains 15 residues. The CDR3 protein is CVSSLTSGSSHEQYI. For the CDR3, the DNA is TGCGTCAGCAGCTTGACAAGTGGGAGCTCCCACGAGCAGTACATC.

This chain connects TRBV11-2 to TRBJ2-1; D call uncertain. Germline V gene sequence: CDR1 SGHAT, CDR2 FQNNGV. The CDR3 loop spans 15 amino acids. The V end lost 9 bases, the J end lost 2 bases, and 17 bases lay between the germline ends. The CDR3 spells CASSHRSVAYNEQFF. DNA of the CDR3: TGTGCCAGTAGCCACCGCAGCGTAGCCTACAATGAGCAGTTCTTC.

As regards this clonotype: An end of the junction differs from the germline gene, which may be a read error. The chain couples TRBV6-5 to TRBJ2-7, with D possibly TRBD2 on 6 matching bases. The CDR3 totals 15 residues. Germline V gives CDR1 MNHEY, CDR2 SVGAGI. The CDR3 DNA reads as TGTGCCAGCAGTTACTCGCGGGACTCCCACTACGAGCAATACTTC. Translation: CASSYSRDSHYEQYF.

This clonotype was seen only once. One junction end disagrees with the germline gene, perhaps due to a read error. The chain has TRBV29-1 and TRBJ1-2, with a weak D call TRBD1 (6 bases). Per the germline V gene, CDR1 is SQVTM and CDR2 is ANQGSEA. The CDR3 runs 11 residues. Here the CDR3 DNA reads TGCAGCATTGGACAGCACTATGACTACACCTTC. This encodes CSIGQHYDYTF. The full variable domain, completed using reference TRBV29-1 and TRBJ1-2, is SAVISQKPSRDICQRGTSLTIQCQVDSQVTMMFWYRQQPGQSLTLIATANQGSEATYESGFVIDKFPISRPNLTFSTLTVSNMSPEDSSIYLCSIGQHYDYTFGSGTRLTVV.

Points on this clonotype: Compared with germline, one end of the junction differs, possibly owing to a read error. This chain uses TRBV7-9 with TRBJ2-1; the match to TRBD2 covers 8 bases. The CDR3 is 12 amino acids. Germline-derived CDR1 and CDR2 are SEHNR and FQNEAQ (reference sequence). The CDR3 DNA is TGTACCAGCAGAAATAGCGGGGCCGGGCAGTTCTTC. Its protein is CTSRNSGAGQFF.

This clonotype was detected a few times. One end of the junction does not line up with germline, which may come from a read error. CDR3 protein: CASSYLADSYNELFF. CDR3 DNA sequence: TGTGCCAGCAGCTACCTAGCGGACTCCTACAACGAGCTGTTCTTC. This rearrangement joins TRBV11-2 to TRBJ2-1, with 7 bases identical to TRBD2. Germline CDR1 reads SGHAT; CDR2 reads FQNNGV. The CDR3 runs to 15 residues. The full variable domain, with the rest looked up from reference TRBV11-2 and TRBJ2-1, is EAGVAQSPRYKIIEKRQSVAFWCNPISGHATLYWYQQILGQGPKLLIQFQNNGVVDDSQLPKDRFSAERLKGVDSTLKIQPAKLEDSAVYLCASSYLADSYNELFFGPGTRLTVL.